These 2 T cell receptor beta chains were sequenced from one sample in a study of shared clonotypes between healthy human individuals. Sequenced by immunoSEQ multiplex PCR; TCRdb stores in-frame clones only, minus some. The top ten hold about 0.39% of the sample, which has a few million clones, approximately 95% seen once. Sequencing used naive CD4+ T cells from PBMCs. Described subset: CD45RA+ positively selected. The receptor source for this set is a man between 18 and 29 years old in good health. Some clones in this sample may be carry-over from other donors' samples.

The chain couples TRBV19 to TRBJ2-5; D unclear. Germline CDR1 LNHDA, CDR2 SQIVND (reference sequence). V dropped 1 base and J dropped 3 bases, with 12 bases sitting between them. The CDR3 runs to 15 residues. The CDR3 here is CASSIGGTTKETQYF. The CDR3 DNA sequence: TGTGCCAGTAGTATAGGAGGAACCACAAAAGAGACCCAGTACTTC.

This chain joins TRBV7-9 and TRBJ1-1; D is possibly TRBD1 (5 bases). Germline assignment: CDR1 SEHNR and CDR2 FQNEAQ (reference sequence). The CDR3 length is 15 residues. V was shortened by 4 bases and J by 4 bases, with 16 bases between the two germline ends. CDR3 protein: CASSSYRGAGTEAFF. DNA for the CDR3: TGTGCCAGCAGCTCCTACCGCGGGGCGGGCACTGAAGCTTTCTTT. Full variable domain (missing parts from reference TRBV7-9 and TRBJ1-1): DTGVSQNPRHKITKRGQNVTFRCDPISEHNRLYWYRQTLGQGPEFLTYFQNEAQLEKSRLLSDRFSAERPKGSFSTLEIQRTEQGDSAMYLCASSSYRGAGTEAFFGQGTRLTVV.